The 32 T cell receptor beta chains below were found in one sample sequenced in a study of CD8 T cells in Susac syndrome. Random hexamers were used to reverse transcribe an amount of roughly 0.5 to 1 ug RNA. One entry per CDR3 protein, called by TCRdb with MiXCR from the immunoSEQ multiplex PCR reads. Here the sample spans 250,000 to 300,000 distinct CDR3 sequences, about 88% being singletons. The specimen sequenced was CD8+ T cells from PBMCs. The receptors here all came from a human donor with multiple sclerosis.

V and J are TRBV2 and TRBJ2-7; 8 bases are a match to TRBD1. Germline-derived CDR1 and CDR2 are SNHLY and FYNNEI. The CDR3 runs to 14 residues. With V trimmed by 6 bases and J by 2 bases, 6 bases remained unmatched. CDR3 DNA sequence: TGTGCCAGCAGGAGATGGGACAGGACCTACGAGCAGTACTTC. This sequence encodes CASRRWDRTYEQYF.

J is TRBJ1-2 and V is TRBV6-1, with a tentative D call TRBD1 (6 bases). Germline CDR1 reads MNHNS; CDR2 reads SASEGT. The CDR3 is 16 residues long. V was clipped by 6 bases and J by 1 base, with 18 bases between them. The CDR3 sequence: CASRNRVARDNYGYTF. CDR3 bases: TGTGCCAGCAGAAACAGGGTTGCTAGGGATAACTATGGCTACACCTTC.

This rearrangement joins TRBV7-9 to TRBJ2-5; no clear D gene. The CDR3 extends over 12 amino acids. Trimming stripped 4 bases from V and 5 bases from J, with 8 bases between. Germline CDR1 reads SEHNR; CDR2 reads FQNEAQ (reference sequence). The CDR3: CASSSVAETQYF. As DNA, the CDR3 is TGTGCCAGCAGCTCGGTCGCCGAGACCCAGTACTTC.

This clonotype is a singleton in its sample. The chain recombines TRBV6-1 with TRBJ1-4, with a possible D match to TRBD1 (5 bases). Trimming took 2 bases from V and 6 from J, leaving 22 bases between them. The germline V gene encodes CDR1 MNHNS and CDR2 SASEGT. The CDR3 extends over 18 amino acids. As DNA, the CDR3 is TGTGCCAGCAGTGAATACGGGGGACGGCGGCACTTGGATGAAAAACTGTTTTTT. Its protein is CASSEYGGRRHLDEKLFF.

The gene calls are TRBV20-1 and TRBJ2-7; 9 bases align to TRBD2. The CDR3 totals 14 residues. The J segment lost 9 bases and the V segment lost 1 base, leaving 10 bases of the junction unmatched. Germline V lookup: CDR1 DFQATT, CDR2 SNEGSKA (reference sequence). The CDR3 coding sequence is TGCAGTGCTAGAGGGGGGCTAGCGGGGCTTGGGCAGTACTTC. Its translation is CSARGGLAGLGQYF.

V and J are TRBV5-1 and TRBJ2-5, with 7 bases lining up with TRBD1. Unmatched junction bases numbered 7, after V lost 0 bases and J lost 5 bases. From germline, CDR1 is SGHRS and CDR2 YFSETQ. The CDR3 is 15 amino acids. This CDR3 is CASSLEGGGWETQYF. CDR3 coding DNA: TGCGCCAGCAGCTTGGAAGGGGGCGGGTGGGAGACCCAGTACTTC.

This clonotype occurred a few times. The CDR3 sequence is CASRGTEGPQAYGYTF. CDR3 nucleotide sequence: TGTGCCAGCAGGGGGACAGAAGGGCCGCAGGCCTATGGCTACACCTTC. The chain is built from TRBV27 and TRBJ1-2; 7 nucleotides match TRBD1. Germline lookup yields CDR1 MNHEY and CDR2 SMNVEV (reference sequence). V shed 6 bases, J shed 4 bases, and the junction held 14 bases outside the gene matches. The CDR3 runs 16 residues.

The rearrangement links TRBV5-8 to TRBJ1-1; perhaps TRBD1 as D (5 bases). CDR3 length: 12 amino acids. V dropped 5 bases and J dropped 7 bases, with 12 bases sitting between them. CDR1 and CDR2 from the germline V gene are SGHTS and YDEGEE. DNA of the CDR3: TGTGCCAGCAGGCCGACAGACAGTGAAGCTTTCTTT. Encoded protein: CASRPTDSEAFF.

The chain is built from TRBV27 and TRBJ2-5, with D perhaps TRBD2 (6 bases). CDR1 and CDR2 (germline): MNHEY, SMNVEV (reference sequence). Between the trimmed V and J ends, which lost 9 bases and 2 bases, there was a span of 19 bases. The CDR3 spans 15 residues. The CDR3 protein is CASKTVPGVQETQYF. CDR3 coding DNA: TGTGCCAGTAAGACGGTCCCGGGAGTTCAAGAGACCCAGTACTTC.

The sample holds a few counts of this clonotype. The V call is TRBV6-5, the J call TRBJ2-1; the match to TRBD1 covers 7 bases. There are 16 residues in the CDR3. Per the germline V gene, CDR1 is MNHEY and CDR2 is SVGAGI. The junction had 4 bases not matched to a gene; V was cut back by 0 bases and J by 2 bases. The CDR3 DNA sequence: TGTGCCAGCAGTTACTCAACAGGGGAAACCTACAATGAGCAGTTCTTC. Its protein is CASSYSTGETYNEQFF.

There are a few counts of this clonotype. CDR3 bases: TGTGCCAGCAGTTTGGGTCCCGCCAGGGACACCGGGGAGCTGTTTTTT. Amino acids: CASSLGPARDTGELFF. V gene TRBV27 combines with J gene TRBJ2-2, with D possibly matching TRBD1 (5 bases). The V end was cut by 3 bases, the J end by 3 bases, with 14 bases between. The CDR3 loop spans 16 amino acids. CDR1 MNHEY and CDR2 SMNVEV come from the germline V gene (reference sequence).

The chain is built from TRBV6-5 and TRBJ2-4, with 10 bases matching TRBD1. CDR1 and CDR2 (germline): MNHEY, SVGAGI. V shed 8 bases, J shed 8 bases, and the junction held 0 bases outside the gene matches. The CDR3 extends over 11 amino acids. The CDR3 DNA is TGTGCCAGCGGGACAGGGGACATTCAGTACTTC. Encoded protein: CASGTGDIQYF.

CDR3 sequence (DNA): TGTGCCAGCACCGAAGGACTAGTCGGCACAGATACGCAGTATTTT. Translated, it gives CASTEGLVGTDTQYF. This chain joins TRBV2 and TRBJ2-3, with TRBD2 matching 7 bases. The V gene end was trimmed by 7 bases and the J gene end by 1 base; junction bases not matched to a gene: 8. This CDR3 is built from 15 residues. Germline V gene sequence: CDR1 SNHLY, CDR2 FYNNEI. The full variable domain, rest sourced from reference TRBV2 and TRBJ2-3, is EPEVTQTPSHQVTQMGQEVILRCVPISNHLYFYWYRQILGQKVEFLVSFYNNEISEKSEIFDDQFSVERPDGSNFTLKIRSTKLEDSAMYFCASTEGLVGTDTQYFGPGTRLTVL.

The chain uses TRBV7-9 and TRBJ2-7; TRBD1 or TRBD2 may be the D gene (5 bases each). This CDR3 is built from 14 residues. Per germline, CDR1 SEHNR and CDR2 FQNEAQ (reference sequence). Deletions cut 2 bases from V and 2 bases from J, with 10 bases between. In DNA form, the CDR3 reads TGTGCCAGCAGCTTACTGGGGGAAACCTACGAGCAGTACTTC. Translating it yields CASSLLGETYEQYF.

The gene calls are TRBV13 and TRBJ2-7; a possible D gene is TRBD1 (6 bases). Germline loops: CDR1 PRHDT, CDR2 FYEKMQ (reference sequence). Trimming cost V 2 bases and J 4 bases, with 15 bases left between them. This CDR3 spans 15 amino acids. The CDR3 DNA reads TGTGCCAGCAGCTTAATGGGACAAGAGGCGTACGAGCAGTACTTC. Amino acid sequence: CASSLMGQEAYEQYF. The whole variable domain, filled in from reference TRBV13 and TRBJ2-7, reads AAGVIQSPRHLIKEKRETATLKCYPIPRHDTVYWYQQGPGQDPQFLISFYEKMQSDKGSIPDRFSAQQFSDYHSELNMSSLELGDSALYFCASSLMGQEAYEQYFGPGTRLTVT.

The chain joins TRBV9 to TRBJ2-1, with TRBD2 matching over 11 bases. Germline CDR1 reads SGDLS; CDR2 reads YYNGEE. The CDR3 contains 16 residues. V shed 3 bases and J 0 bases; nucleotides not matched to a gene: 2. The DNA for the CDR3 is TGTGCCAGCAGCGAAGGACTAGCGGGCTCCTACAATGAGCAGTTCTTC. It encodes CASSEGLAGSYNEQFF.

For the CDR3, the DNA is TGTGCCAGCAGTTTATACACCGATGGGTCCTACGAGCAGTACTTC. The encoded protein is CASSLYTDGSYEQYF. The gene calls are TRBV28 and TRBJ2-7; D unresolved. Germline lookup yields CDR1 MDHEN and CDR2 SYDVKM. The V end lost 1 base, the J end lost 1 base, and 11 bases lay between the germline ends. The CDR3 length is 15 residues.

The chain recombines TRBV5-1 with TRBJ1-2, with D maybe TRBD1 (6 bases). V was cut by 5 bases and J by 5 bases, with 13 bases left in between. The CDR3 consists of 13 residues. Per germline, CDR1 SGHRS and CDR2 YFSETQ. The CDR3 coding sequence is TGCGCCAGCAGATCCAGGGGCGGATATGGCTACACCTTC. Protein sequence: CASRSRGGYGYTF.

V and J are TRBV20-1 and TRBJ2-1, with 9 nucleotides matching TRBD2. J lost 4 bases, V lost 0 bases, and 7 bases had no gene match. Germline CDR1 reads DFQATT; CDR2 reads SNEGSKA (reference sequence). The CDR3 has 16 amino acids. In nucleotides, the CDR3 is TGCAGTGCTAGAGATCTGTTAGCGGGGGTATACAATGAGCAGTTCTTC. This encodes CSARDLLAGVYNEQFF.

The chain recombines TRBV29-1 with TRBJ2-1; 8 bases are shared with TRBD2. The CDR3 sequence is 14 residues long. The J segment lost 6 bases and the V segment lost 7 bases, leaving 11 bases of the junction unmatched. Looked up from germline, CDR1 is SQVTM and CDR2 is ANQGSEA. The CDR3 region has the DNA TGCAGCGAGAAAACCGGGACTAGGGCCAATGAGCAGTTCTTC. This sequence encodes CSEKTGTRANEQFF.

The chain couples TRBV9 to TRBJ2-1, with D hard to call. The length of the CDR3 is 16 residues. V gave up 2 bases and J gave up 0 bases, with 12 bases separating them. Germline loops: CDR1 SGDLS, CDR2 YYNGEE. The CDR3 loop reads CASSVKGLSSYNEQFF. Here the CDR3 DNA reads TGTGCCAGCAGCGTGAAAGGGCTCAGCTCCTACAATGAGCAGTTCTTC.

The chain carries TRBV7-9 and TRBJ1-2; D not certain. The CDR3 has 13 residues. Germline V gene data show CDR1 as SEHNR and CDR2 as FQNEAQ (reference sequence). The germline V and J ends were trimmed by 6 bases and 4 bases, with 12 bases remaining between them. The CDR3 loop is CASSLVEGYGYTF. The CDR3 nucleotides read TGTGCCAGCAGTTTGGTAGAGGGCTATGGCTACACCTTC.

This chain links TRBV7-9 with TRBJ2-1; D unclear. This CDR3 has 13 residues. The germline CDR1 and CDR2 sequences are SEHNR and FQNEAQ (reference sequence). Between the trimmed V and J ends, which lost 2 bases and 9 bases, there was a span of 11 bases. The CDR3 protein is CASSLPPVPEQFF. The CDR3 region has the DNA TGTGCCAGCAGCTTACCTCCCGTCCCTGAGCAGTTCTTC.

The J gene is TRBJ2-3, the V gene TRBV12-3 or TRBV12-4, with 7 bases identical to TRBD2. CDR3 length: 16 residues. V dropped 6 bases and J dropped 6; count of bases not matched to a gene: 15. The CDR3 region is CASSRPLGRAPDTQYF. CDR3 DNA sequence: TGTGCCAGCAGCCGCCCTTTAGGGAGGGCCCCTGATACGCAGTATTTT.

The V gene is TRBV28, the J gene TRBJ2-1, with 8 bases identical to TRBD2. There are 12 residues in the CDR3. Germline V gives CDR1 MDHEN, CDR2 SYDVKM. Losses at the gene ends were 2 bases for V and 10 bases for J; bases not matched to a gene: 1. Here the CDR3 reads CASSLLAGEQFF. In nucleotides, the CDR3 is TGTGCCAGCAGTTTACTAGCGGGCGAGCAGTTCTTC. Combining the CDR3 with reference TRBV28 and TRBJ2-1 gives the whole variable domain DVKVTQSSRYLVKRTGEKVFLECVQDMDHENMFWYRQDPGLGLRLIYFSYDVKMKEKGDIPEGYSVSREKKERFSLILESASTNQTSMYLCASSLLAGEQFFGPGTRLTVL.

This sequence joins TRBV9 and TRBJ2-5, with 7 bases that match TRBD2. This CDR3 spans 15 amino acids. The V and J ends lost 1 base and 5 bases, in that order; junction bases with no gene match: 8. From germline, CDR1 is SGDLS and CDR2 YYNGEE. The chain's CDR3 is CASSVLTGGSETQYF. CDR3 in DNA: TGTGCCAGCAGCGTACTGACGGGAGGAAGCGAGACCCAGTACTTC.

CDR3 in amino acids: CASSLPSTGPNYGYTF. The CDR3 nucleotides are TGTGCCAGCAGCTTACCTTCGACAGGGCCGAACTATGGCTACACCTTC. This chain uses TRBV7-9 with TRBJ1-2, with TRBD1 matching over 7 bases. V was pared by 2 bases and J by 2 bases, with 8 bases of the junction left unmatched. CDR1 is SEHNR, CDR2 FQNEAQ, per germline (reference sequence). The CDR3 covers 16 residues.

CDR3 sequence: CASSRWTEGTDTQYF. In DNA form, the CDR3 reads TGTGCCAGCAGCCGTTGGACAGAAGGCACAGATACGCAGTATTTT. The V call is TRBV28, the J call TRBJ2-3; D might be TRBD1 (6 bases). Germline assignment: CDR1 MDHEN and CDR2 SYDVKM. This CDR3 contains 15 residues. V lost 6 bases, J lost 1 base, and 14 bases lay in between.

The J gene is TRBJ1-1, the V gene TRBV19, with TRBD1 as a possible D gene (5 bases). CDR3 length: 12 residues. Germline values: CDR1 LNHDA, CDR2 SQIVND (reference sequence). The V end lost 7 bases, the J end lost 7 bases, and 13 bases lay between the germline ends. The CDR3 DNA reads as TGTGCCAGTAAGCGAGCGGGGCTTGAAGCTTTCTTT. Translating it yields CASKRAGLEAFF.

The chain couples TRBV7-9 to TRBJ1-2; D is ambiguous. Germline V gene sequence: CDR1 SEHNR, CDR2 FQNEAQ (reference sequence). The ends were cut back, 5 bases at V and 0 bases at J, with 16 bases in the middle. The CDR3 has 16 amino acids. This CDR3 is CASSAPGGGSNYGYTF. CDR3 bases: TGTGCCAGCAGCGCCCCGGGCGGCGGGTCTAACTATGGCTACACCTTC.

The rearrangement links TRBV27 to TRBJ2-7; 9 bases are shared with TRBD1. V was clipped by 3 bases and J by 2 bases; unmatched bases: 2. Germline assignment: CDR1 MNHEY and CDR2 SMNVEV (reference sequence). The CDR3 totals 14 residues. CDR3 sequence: CASSFHRGPYEQYF. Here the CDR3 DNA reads TGTGCCAGCAGTTTTCACAGGGGGCCCTACGAGCAGTACTTC.

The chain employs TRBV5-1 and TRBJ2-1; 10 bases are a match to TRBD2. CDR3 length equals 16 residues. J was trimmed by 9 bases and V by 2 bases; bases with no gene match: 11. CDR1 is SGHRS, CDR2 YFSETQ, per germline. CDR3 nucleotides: TGCGCCAGCAGCTTTGGGTCTAGCGGGAGTTACGGTGAGCAGTTCTTC. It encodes CASSFGSSGSYGEQFF.